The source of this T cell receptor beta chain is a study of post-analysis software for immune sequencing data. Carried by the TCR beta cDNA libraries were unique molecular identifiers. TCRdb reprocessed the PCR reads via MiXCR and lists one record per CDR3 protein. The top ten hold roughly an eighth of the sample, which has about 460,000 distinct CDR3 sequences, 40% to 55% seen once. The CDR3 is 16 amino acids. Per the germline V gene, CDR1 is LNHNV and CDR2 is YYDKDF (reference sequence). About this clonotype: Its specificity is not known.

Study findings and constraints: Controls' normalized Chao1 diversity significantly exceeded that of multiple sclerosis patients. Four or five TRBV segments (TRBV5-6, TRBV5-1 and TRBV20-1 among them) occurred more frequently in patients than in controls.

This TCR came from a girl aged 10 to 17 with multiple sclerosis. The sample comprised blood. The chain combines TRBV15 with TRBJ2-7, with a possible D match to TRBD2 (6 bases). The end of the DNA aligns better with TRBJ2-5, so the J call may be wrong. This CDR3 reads CATSRVGLPDAPTQYF. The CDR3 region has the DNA TGTGCCACCAGCAGAGTAGGACTACCCGACGCCCCGACCCAGTACTTC.